This T cell receptor (beta chain) derives from a study of shared clonotypes between healthy human individuals. Per the germline V gene, CDR1 is MNHEY and CDR2 is SMNVEV (reference sequence). The V end lost 6 bases, the J end lost 0 bases, and 9 bases lay between the germline ends. The CDR3 length is 13 residues. The study, taken as a whole, reports: Generally, naive subsets came out with larger estimated richness than memory subsets. Compared with clonotypes that all four donors shared, non-shared clonotypes had lower generation probabilities.

Around 30,000 T cell genomes (approximately 180 ng DNA) went into each sorted-subset replicate. Assay: immunoSEQ multiplex PCR; the TCRdb copy retains only in-frame clones and omits some. The top ten hold 0.25% to 0.35% of the sample, which has roughly 600,000 clones, nearly 98% seen once. Regarding this clone: The target antigen is unknown. The same CDR3 can be traced to other DNA sequences in this sample.

As defined, naive CD8 cells were CD45RO-negative and positively selected for CCR7, with terminally differentiated effector memory CD45RA+ cells excluded. The rearrangement joins TRBV27 to TRBJ2-7; D is unresolved. The sequence derives from a young man in good health. Material for sequencing was naive CD8+ T cells sorted from blood. CDR3 DNA sequence: TGTGCCAGCAGCTTCGGAACCTCCTACGAGCAGTACTTC. Amino acids: CASSFGTSYEQYF.